This T cell receptor (beta chain) stems from a study of blood T cell repertoires in COVID-19. Study-level information: Samples of COVID-19 (acute and convalescent) were obtained from the United States, Italy and Spain. T cells, B-cell-depleted T cells, or PBMCs supplied cDNA or gDNA.

Methods used by the authors: The assay estimated nucleated cells by amplifying reference gene primers. Clones were read by immunoSEQ multiplex PCR, and TCRdb kept only the in-frame ones, dropping some. D and trimming come from the DNA, and the V and J calls and clone size come from that table. The sample lists 150,000 to 200,000 clones, 80% to 90% occurring once. The length of the CDR3 is 15 residues. The germline gives CDR1 SGHTA, CDR2 FQGTGA. The J segment lost 11 bases and the V segment lost 5 bases, leaving 16 bases of the junction unmatched. This clone has a single count. This TCR came from a man in his fifties with active or convalescent COVID-19. The V gene is TRBV7-3, the J gene TRBJ2-3; TRBD2 matches at 7 bases. Sequenced: peripheral blood. The CDR3 coding sequence is TGTGCCAGCAGCCCAAGACTAGCTTTTGAAGCTAGGCAGTATTTT. Amino acid sequence: CASSPRLAFEARQYF.